One TCR beta chain is described in this entry. Antigen: not known. These data belong to a study of cytomegalovirus exposure and HLA in healthy donors. Study-level findings and limits: Indistinguishable V segments such as TRBV6-2 and TRBV6-3 were excluded. TCR beta chains numbering some 160 were designated cytomegalovirus-associated.

V was shortened by 2 bases and J by 4 bases, with 14 bases between the two germline ends. Germline values: CDR1 MNHNS, CDR2 SASEGT. The CDR3 spans 16 residues. Primers included in the PCR were 60 Vbeta and 13 Jbeta primers. Measured with immunoSEQ multiplex PCR; TCRdb has only the in-frame clones, and not every one. The sample includes approximately 160,000 clones, over 65% seen only once; the top ten take about 4.7%. V is TRBV6-1 and J is TRBJ2-2, with no clear D. This sequence was found in a man between 18 and 35 years old in good health and CMV-seropositive. What was sequenced was PBMCs. The CDR3 DNA reads TGTGCCAGCAGTGAACCGTCAAGCCGTGGCACCGGGGAGCTGTTTTTT. This codes for CASSEPSSRGTGELFF.